This entry concerns a single T cell receptor (beta chain). The data were obtained in a study of T cell changes during pregnancy in multiple sclerosis. Only in-frame clones appear in the TCRdb table, and some are missing; sequencing was by immunoSEQ multiplex PCR. Altogether approximately 35,000 clones are present, roughly 90% being singletons, with the ten largest covering 0.75% to 0.95%. The CDR3 extends over 16 amino acids. V lost 4 bases to trimming and J lost 0 bases, with 14 bases between them. Germline V gene sequence: CDR1 SGHNT, CDR2 YYREEE (reference sequence). The rearrangement uses TRBV5-4 and TRBJ1-3, with D perhaps TRBD1 (5 bases). This clonotype originated in a female donor in good health, enrolled as a control in a pregnancy study. The sequences come from CD4+ T cells from peripheral blood mononuclear cells, collected after pregnancy. CDR3 nucleotides: TGTGCCAGCAGCGGCGGACCTACAGGCTCTGGAAACACCATATATTTT. Its translation is CASSGGPTGSGNTIYF.